The entry below gives a single TCR beta chain sequence along with its context. Its antigen target is currently unknown. Base qualities are not recorded, but no much larger clone differs from it by a single base. CDR1 and CDR2 are read off the germline V gene (reference sequence) as LGHDT and YNNKEL. Relative to germline, V is 7 bases shorter and J is 0 bases shorter, with 12 bases between their ends. The CDR3 sequence holds 14 residues, the cysteine and phenylalanine included. Only the CDR3 DNA is retained, 42 bases long and in frame from the first base. Library preparation was by RACE. TCRdb lists the instrument as NextSeq 500. During library preparation, unique molecular identifiers were attached to individual cDNA molecules so that TCRs could be counted quantitatively and reproducibly. Each blood RNA sample was used to sequence both TCR alpha and TCR beta chains. As for how the authors treated the data: The median number of TCRs per sample was roughly 100,000, ranging from about 20,000 to 700,000. The Decombinator software suite was used to annotate the V, J and CDR3 of the TCR reads. Every sample was subsampled to the same number of TCRs (28,000) for the PS versus PT1 abundance plots. TCRs were defined as expanded if absent before sensitization and observed at least eight times at the 2-week time point. Starting from the raw public reads, TCRdb applied fastp trimming at Q25, assembled clones with MiXCR and retained in-frame beta chains. Rows merge per CDR3 protein into single entries with the most common DNA and genes. TCRdb's processing, not the study's, gives the V and J calls here. This sample gives 330,000 or so distinct CDR3 sequences in total; about 6% of them show up just once. The top ten hold around 6.1% of the sample.

This record comes from a study of human T cells and chemical hapten exposure (dated by TCRdb to the early 2020s). With respect to the entire study: For sensitization, 2% DPC in acetone was applied to a roughly 2 cm by roughly 2 cm area of upper inner arm skin. Throughout the study period of roughly 24 weeks, patients also received therapeutic DPC doses to the scalp every week. Patch testing on the upper back used Finn chambers containing 0.01% DPC, with scoring done after 6 days according to International Contact Dermatitis Research Group standards. Alopecia areata with under or over 50% scalp involvement, alopecia totalis and alopecia universalis were represented in the patient cohort, which was mostly female. Libraries were combined into a pool for sequencing, and differences in TCR yield between samples came mainly from small differences in library volumes within the pool. In alopecia patients, the study followed how the peripheral blood TCR repertoire changed in vivo over primary and secondary sensitization to diphenylcyclopropenone (DPC), a hapten. Patient blood was sampled pre-sensitization (week 0) and at 2, 6 and about 24 weeks after DPC sensitization. Blood for TCR sequencing was provided by twenty-nine alopecia patients at one to four time points (pre-sensitization, 2, 6 and 24 weeks).

The time point label corresponds to: patch test 2, 6 weeks after DPC sensitization. The treatment or condition tag for this specimen amounts to: therapeutic diphenylcyclopropenone sensitization with weekly scalp DPC. At each patch-test visit, blood was drawn before the patch test was applied. Patients were eligible if aged 18 to 70, diagnosed with alopecia and judged suitable for DPC therapy, and pregnant patients were excluded. Total RNA was isolated from unfractionated whole blood collected in Tempus Blood RNA tubes. Overall study outcomes, separate from this receptor: Repeated subsampling changed both the strength of the expansion versus patch-test correlation and the threshold at which the correlation became significant. DPC sensitization did not change how many TCRs were above 1 in 1000 frequency, and no evidence was found of alterations in global repertoire structure. All patients had alopecia, a presumed autoimmune disease, so their immune response might differ from that of healthy individuals. Patch test score was positively correlated with the number of PT1 expanded TCRs, with significance at thresholds 8, 16 and 32 but not at 4. Significantly more large CDR3 similarity clusters were formed by expanded TCRs than by pre-sensitization or healthy control sets, consistent with antigen-driven responses.

The source material was whole blood, sampled in connection with sensitization to the hapten diphenylcyclopropenone (DPC). The V and J segments used are TRBV3-1 and TRBJ1-1; too little of a D gene remains to name it. This clonotype originated in a woman between 18 and 29 years old with alopecia areata. Some clones in this sample may be carry-over from other donors' samples. Here the CDR3 is given as CASKANFMNTEAFF. The DNA sequence is as follows: TGTGCCAGCAAGGCAAACTTCATGAACACTGAAGCTTTCTTT. With the portions outside the CDR3 filled from the reference TRBV3-1 and TRBJ1-1 genes, the complete variable region becomes DTAVSQTPKYLVTQMGNDKSIKCEQNLGHDTMYWYKQDSKKFLKIMFSYNNKELIINETVPNRFSPKSPDKAHLNLHINSLELGDSAVYFCASKANFMNTEAFFGQGTRLTVV.